The table lists the clone carrying this T cell receptor (beta chain) with a few counts. TCRdb re-derived calls from the RT-PCR reads in MiXCR, one entry per CDR3 protein. Among almost 700,000 distinct CDR3 sequences listed, approximately 15% were seen once. Germline V gene data show CDR1 as SGHRS and CDR2 as YFSETQ. This CDR3 is built from 15 residues. Trimming stripped 4 bases from V and 2 bases from J, with 15 bases between. Sequencing input: memory CD4+ T cells from blood. The TCR was taken from a female donor in good health, serving as a healthy control. The chain employs TRBV5-1 and TRBJ1-2; D gene uncertain. CDR3 amino acids: CASSRAGAGNYGYTF. CDR3 coding DNA: TGCGCCAGCAGCCGTGCAGGAGCCGGGAACTATGGCTACACCTTC.